This TCR beta chain was sequenced in a study of T cells in Graves' hyperthyroidism and ophthalmopathy. Study context: Specimen type is peripheral blood, collected at initial diagnosis prior to any treatment. Whole-study results and caveats: Blood also showed most of the thyroid clonotypes that were expanded above 0.001.

A few counts support this clonotype. Its antigen is unknown. RNA transcripts yielded amplified TCR beta CDR3 regions. Carried out on the TCR CDR3, a first-round RT-PCR used the HTBI primer set. TCRdb fed the multiplex PCR reads into MiXCR, producing one record per CDR3 protein. The sample yields roughly 740,000 distinct CDR3 sequences, about 15% seen once. PBMCs stemmed from 10 ml fresh peripheral blood. The J segment lost 0 bases and the V segment lost 4 bases, leaving 7 bases of the junction unmatched. The germline gives CDR1 LGHDT, CDR2 YNNKEL (reference sequence). CDR3 size: 17 residues. This TCR was recovered from a young man with Graves' hyperthyroidism. Sequencing was performed on blood. The chain recombines TRBV3-1 with TRBJ2-2, with 8 bases matching TRBD1. CDR3 coding DNA: TGTGCCAGCAGCCCCTCGGGACAGGACGCGAACACCGGGGAGCTGTTTTTT. It codes for CASSPSGQDANTGELFF.